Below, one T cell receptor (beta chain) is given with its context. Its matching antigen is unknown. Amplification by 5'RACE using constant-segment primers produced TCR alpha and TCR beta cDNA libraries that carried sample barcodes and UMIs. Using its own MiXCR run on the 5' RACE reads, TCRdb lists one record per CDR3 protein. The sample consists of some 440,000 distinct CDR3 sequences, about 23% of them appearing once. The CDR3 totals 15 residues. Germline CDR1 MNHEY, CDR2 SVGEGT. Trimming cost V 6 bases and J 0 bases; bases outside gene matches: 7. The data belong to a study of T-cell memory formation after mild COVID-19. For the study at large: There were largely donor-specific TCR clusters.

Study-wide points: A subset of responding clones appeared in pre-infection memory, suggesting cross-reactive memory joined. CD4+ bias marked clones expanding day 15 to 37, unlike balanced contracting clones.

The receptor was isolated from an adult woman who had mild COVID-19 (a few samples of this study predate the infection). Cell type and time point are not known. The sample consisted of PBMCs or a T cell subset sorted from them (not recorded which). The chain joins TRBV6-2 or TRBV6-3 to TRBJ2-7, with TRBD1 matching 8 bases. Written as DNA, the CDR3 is TGTGCCAGCAGACCCGAGACAGGGGCCTCCTACGAGCAGTACTTC. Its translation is CASRPETGASYEQYF.